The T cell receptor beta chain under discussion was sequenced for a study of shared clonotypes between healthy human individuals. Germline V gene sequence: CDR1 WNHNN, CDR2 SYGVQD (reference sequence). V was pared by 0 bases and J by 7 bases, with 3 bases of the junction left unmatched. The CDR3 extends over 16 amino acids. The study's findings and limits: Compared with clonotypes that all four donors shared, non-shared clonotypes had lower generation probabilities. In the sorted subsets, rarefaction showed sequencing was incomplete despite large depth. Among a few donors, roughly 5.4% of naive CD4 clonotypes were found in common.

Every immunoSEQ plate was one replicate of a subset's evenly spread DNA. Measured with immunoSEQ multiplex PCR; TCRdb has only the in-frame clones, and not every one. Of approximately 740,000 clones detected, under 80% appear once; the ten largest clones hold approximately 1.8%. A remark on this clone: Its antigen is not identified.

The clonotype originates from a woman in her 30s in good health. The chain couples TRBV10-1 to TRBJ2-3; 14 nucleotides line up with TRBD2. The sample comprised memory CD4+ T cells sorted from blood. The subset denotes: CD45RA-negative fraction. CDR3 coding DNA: TGCGCCAGCAGTGAGTCGACTAGCGGGAGGGCAAATACGCAGTATTTT. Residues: CASSESTSGRANTQYF.